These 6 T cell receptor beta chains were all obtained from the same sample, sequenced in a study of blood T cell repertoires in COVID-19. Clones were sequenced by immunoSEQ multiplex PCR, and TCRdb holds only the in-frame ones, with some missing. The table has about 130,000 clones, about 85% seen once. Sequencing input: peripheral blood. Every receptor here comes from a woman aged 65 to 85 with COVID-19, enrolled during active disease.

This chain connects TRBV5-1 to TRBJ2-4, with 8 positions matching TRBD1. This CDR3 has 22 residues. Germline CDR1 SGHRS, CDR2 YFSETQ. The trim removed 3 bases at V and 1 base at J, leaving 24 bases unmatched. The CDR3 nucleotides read TGCGCCAGCAGCTCCCCCAAAGTTCAGGGGGCGTCGTCAGACAGGGCCAAAAACATTCAGTACTTC. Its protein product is CASSSPKVQGASSDRAKNIQYF.

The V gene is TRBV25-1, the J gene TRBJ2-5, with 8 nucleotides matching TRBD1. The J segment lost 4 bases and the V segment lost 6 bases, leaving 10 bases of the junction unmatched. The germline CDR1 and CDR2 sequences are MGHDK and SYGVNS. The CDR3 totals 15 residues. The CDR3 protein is CASSPDRGDLETQYF. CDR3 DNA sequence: TGTGCCAGCAGCCCCGACAGGGGTGATTTAGAGACCCAGTACTTC. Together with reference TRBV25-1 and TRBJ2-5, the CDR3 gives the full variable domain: EADIYQTPRYLVIGTGKKITLECSQTMGHDKMYWYQQDPGMELHLIHYSYGVNSTEKGDLSSESTVSRIRTEHFPLTLESARPSHTSQYLCASSPDRGDLETQYFGPGTRLLVL.

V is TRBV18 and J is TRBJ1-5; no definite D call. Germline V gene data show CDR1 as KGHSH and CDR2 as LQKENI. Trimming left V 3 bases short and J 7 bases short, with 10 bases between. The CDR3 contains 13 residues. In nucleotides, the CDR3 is TGTGCCAGCTCACCTCAGCGGGGACAGCCCCAGCATTTT. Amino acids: CASSPQRGQPQHF.

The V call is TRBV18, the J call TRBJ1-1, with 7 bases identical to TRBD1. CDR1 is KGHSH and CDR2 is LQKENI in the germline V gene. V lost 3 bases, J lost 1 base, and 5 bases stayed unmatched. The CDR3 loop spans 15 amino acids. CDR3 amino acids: CASSPHGQANTEAFF. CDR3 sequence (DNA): TGTGCCAGCTCACCCCACGGACAGGCGAACACTGAAGCTTTCTTT.

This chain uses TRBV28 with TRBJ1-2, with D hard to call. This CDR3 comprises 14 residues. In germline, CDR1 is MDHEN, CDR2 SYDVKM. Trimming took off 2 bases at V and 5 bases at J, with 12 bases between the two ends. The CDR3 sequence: CASSLSTSIYGYTF. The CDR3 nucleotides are TGTGCCAGCAGTTTAAGTACTTCGATATATGGCTACACCTTC.

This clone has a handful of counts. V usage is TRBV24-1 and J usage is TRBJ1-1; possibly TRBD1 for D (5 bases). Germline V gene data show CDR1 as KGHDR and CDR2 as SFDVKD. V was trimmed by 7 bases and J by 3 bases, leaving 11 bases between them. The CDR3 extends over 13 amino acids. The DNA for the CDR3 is TGTGCCACCAGAGCACAGGTCCACACTGAAGCTTTCTTT. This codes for CATRAQVHTEAFF.